This T cell receptor (beta chain) was found in a study of T cell responses to AZD1222 COVID-19 vaccine. Study as a whole: Second-dose intervals near 4 or 12 weeks were combined.

As regards this clone: Its antigen is as yet unknown.

After removal of 4 bases from V and 8 bases from J, the junction contained 1 base not matched to a gene. This CDR3 contains 11 residues. CDR1 is MNHEY, CDR2 SVGEGT, per germline. Study-wide results and limits: Rises in breadth and depth of Spike-specific TCRs came after two AZD1222 doses. After the peak T cell response, and only then, were repertoires sampled. Possibly, clonal diversity was underestimated; donors were largely white British and included more females.

Produced via immunoSEQ multiplex PCR; TCRdb's table is partial and in-frame only. The profile shows about 88,000 clones, about 91% of them singletons. The TCR comes from an adult in good health. The source was peripheral blood, collected on day 0 of AZD1222 vaccination. This chain links TRBV6-2 or TRBV6-3 with TRBJ1-1; TRBD1 agrees at 7 bases. For the CDR3, the DNA is TGTGCCAGCAGTTGGGACAGCGAAGCTTTCTTT. The encoded protein is CASSWDSEAFF.